This TCR beta chain appears in the sequencing data of a study of liver allograft versus peripheral blood T cells. Study-level background: Within transplanted livers, the T cell receptor repertoires were examined and compared against the repertoires present in the peripheral blood of liver transplant recipients.

Study conclusions and caveats: In liver allografts, T cell receptor repertoires reportedly differed from the repertoires found in peripheral blood.

As to this clonotype: The antigen remains undetermined.

One entry per CDR3 protein, called by TCRdb with MiXCR from the reads. The repertoire has about 10,000 distinct CDR3 sequences, around a quarter of them found once; the top ten carry 1.5% to 2%. CDR1 and CDR2 (germline): GTSNPN, SVGIG (reference sequence). The CDR3 is 15 residues long. Trimming removed 2 bases at V and 1 base at J, with 12 bases between. The source of this sequence is a human patient who had a liver transplant. Some T cells may be provided by the graft donor. The rearrangement joins TRBV30 to TRBJ1-5; no definite D call. The CDR3 region has the DNA TGTGCCTGGAGTAAAGGAGGGAGAAGCAATCAGCCCCAGCATTTT. It is translated as CAWSKGGRSNQPQHF.